This record covers a single TCR beta chain. Its antigen is still unknown. Using immunoSEQ multiplex PCR, the repertoire was profiled, and TCRdb retains in-frame clones only, with some absent. The sample records 50,000 to 75,000 clones, approximately 90% being singletons. This entry belongs to a study of graft-versus-host responses after intestinal transplantation. Study-level information: Each recipient received a multivisceral, liver-intestinal, or isolated intestinal graft. The whole recipient group had anti-thymocyte globulin induction followed by tacrolimus and steroids for roughly three years. Overall study results and limits: Allografts of one patient group, those with graft-donor T cell macrochimerism, had high graft-versus-host to host-versus-graft clonal ratios. Recipient marrow harbored GvH clones, some of which surfaced first in ileum or blood.

Germline CDR1 reads SGDLS; CDR2 reads YYNGEE. This CDR3 spans 18 amino acids. The V segment lost 4 bases and the J segment 5 bases; nucleotides outside the gene matches: 14. The source material was unstimulated CD8+ T cells sorted from spleen or lymph node cells, sampled before transplant. The rearrangement joins TRBV9 to TRBJ2-1, with 11 bases lining up with TRBD2. The receptor was derived from a human donor who was the organ donor for an intestinal transplant. CDR3 coding DNA: TGTGCCAGCAGCATAACCCCCAGTAGCGGGAGGGCCCACAATGAGCAGTTCTTC. Translating gives CASSITPSSGRAHNEQFF. The entire variable domain, with the rest obtained from reference TRBV9 and TRBJ2-1, is as follows: DSGVTQTPKHLITATGQRVTLRCSPRSGDLSVYWYQQSLDQGLQFLIQYYNGEERAKGNILERFSAQQFPDLHSELNLSSLELGDSALYFCASSITPSSGRAHNEQFFGPGTRLTVL.